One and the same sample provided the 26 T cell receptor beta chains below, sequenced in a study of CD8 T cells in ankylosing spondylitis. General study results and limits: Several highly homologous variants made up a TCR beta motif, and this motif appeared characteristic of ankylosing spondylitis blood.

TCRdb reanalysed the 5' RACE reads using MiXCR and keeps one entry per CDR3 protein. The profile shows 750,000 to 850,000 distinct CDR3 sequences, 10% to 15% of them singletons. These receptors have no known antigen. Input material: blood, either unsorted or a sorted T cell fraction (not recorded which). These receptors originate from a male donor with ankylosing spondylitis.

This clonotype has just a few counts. Here the CDR3 DNA reads TGTGCCAGCAGCACGTTAAGGACTAGCTACGAGCAGTACTTC. Protein sequence: CASSTLRTSYEQYF. The chain recombines TRBV7-2 with TRBJ2-7, with 7 bases lining up with TRBD2. CDR1 SGHTA and CDR2 FQGNSA come from the germline V gene. The J segment lost 3 bases and the V segment lost 5 bases, leaving 7 bases of the junction unmatched. This CDR3 has 14 amino acids.

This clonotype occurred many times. The CDR3 here is CSVEEGGGGSYNEQFF. The CDR3 coding sequence is TGCAGCGTTGAAGAGGGAGGGGGTGGTTCCTACAATGAGCAGTTCTTC. The J gene is TRBJ2-1, the V gene TRBV29-1, with a possible D match to TRBD2 (7 bases). The CDR3 loop spans 16 amino acids. CDR1 SQVTM and CDR2 ANQGSEA come from the germline V gene. Trimming shortened V by 0 bases and J by 1 base, and 13 bases separated the two germline ends.

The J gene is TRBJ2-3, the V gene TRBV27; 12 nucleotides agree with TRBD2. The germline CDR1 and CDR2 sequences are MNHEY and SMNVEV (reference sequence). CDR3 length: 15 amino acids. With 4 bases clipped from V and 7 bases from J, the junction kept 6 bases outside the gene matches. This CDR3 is CASSSSGRALHTQYF. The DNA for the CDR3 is TGTGCCAGCAGTTCTAGCGGGAGGGCCCTCCATACGCAGTATTTT.

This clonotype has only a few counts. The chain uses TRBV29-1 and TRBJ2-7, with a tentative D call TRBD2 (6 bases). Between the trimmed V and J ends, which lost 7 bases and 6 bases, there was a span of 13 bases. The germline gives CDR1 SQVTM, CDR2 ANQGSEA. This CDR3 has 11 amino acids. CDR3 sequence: CSAGDFGEQYF. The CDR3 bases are TGCAGCGCTGGGGACTTCGGCGAGCAGTACTTC.

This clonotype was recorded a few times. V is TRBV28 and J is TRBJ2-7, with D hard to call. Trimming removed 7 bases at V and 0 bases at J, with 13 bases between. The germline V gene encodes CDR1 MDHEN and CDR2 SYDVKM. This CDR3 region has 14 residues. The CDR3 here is CASTLDPASYEQYF. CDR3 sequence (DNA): TGTGCCAGCACCCTTGACCCGGCCTCCTACGAGCAGTACTTC.

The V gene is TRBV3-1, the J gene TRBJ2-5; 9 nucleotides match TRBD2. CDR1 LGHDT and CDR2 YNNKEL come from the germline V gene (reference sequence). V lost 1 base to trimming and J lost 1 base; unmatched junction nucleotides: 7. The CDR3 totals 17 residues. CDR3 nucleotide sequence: TGTGCCAGCAGCCAAGGTAGCGGGGGTACCCCCCAAGAGACCCAGTACTTC. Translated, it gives CASSQGSGGTPQETQYF.

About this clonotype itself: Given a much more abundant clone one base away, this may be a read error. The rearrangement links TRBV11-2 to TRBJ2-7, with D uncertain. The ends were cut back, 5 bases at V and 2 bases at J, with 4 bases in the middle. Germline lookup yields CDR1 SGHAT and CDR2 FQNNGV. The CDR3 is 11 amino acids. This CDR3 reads CASSKAYEQYF. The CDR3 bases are TGTGCCAGCAGCAAGGCCTACGAGCAGTACTTC.

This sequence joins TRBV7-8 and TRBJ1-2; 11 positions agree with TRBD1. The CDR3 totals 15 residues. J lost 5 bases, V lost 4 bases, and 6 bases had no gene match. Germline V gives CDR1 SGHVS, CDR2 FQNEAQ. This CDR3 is CASSSPDRGRYGYTF. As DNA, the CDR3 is TGTGCCAGCAGCTCACCGGACAGGGGGCGGTATGGCTACACCTTC.

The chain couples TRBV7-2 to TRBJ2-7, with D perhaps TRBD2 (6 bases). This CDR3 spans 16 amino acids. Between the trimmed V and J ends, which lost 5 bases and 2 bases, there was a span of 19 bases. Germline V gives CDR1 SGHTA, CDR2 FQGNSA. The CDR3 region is CASSAGGGTAPYEQYF. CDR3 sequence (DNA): TGTGCCAGCAGCGCCGGAGGCGGGACTGCGCCCTACGAGCAGTACTTC. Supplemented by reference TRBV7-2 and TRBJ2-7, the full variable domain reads GAGVSQSPSNKVTEKGKDVELRCDPISGHTALYWYRQSLGQGLEFLIYFQGNSAPDKSGLPSDRFSAERTGGSVSTLTIQRTQQEDSAVYLCASSAGGGTAPYEQYFGPGTRLTVT.

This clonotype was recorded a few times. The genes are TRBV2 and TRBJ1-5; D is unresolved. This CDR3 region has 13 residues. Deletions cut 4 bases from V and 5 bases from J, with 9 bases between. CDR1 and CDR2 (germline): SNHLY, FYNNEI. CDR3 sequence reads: CASSGGEDQPQHF. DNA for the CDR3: TGTGCCAGCAGTGGAGGAGAGGATCAGCCCCAGCATTTT.

The CDR3 DNA reads TGCAGTGCTCGGAAACCCCTGGGAACGGACTACGAGCAGTACTTC. Translation: CSARKPLGTDYEQYF. This chain links TRBV20-1 with TRBJ2-7; D not resolved. Germline V gene sequence: CDR1 DFQATT, CDR2 SNEGSKA (reference sequence). V lost 5 bases and J lost 3, with 20 bases in between. The CDR3 loop spans 15 amino acids.

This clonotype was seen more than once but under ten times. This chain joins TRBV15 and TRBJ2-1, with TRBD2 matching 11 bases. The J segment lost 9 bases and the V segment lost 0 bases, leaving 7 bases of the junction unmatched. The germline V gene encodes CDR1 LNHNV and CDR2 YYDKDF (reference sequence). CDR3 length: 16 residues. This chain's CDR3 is CATSREKLAGVFEQFF. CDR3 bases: TGTGCCACCAGCAGAGAGAAACTAGCGGGAGTATTTGAGCAGTTCTTC.

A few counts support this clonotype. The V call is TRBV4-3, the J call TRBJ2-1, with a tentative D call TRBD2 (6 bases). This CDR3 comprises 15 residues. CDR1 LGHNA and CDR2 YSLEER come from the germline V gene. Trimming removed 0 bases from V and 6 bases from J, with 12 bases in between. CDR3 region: CASSQDPFGGNEQFF. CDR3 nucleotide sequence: TGCGCCAGCAGCCAAGATCCATTCGGGGGCAATGAGCAGTTCTTC.

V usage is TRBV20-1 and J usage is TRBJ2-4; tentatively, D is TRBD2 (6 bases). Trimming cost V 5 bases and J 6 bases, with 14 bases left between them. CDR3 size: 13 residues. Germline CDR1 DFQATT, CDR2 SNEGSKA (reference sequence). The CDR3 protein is CSAGGRLVNIQYF. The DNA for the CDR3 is TGCAGTGCTGGAGGCAGACTAGTAAACATTCAGTACTTC.

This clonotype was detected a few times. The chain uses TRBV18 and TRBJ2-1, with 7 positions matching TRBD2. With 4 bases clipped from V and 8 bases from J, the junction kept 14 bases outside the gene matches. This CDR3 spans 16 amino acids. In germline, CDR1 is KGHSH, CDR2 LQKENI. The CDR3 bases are TGTGCCAGCTCACGCCCTTCGTTGGCGGGAGAACATGAGCAGTTCTTC. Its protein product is CASSRPSLAGEHEQFF.

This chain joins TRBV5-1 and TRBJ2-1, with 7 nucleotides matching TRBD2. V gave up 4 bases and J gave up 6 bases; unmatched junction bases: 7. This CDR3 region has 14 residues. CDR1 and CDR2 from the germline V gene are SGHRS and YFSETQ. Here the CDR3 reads CASSPHSSGNEQFF. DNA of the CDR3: TGCGCCAGCAGCCCACACTCTAGCGGCAATGAGCAGTTCTTC.

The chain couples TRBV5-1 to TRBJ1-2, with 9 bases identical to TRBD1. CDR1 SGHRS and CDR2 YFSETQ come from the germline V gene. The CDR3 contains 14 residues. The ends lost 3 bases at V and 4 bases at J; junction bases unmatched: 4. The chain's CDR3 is CASSSQGASYGYTF. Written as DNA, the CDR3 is TGCGCCAGCAGCTCACAGGGGGCAAGCTATGGCTACACCTTC.

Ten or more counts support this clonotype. The CDR3 coding sequence is TGCGCCAGCACCTACAGACAGGAGATTAGCACAGATACGCAGTATTTT. Residues: CASTYRQEISTDTQYF. The V call is TRBV5-1, the J call TRBJ2-3, with a tentative D call TRBD1 (6 bases). The CDR3 is 16 residues long. Trimming cost V 6 bases and J 0 bases, with 17 bases left between them. Germline lookup yields CDR1 SGHRS and CDR2 YFSETQ.

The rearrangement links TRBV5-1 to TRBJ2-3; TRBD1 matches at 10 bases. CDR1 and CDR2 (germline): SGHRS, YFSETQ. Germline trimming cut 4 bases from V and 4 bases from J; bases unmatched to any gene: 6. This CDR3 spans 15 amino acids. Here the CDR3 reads CASSPRTGGPDTQYF. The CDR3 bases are TGCGCCAGCAGCCCCCGGACAGGGGGGCCAGATACGCAGTATTTT.

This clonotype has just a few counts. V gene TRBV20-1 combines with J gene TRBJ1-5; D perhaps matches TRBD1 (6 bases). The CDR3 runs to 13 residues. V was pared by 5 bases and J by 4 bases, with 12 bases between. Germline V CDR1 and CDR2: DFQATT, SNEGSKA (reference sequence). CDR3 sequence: CSAHLDRNQPQHF. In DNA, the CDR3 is TGCAGTGCTCATCTAGACAGGAATCAGCCCCAGCATTTT.

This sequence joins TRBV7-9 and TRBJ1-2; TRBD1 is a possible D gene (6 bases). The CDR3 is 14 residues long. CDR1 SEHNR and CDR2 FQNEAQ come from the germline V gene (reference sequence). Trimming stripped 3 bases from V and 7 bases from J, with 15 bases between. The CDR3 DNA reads TGTGCCAGCAGCTTCCGGGACACGGGCTTTGGCTACACCTTC. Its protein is CASSFRDTGFGYTF.

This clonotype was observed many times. The CDR3 bases are TGCAGCGCGATACCGGGGTCAGACGAGCAGTACTTC. It yields the protein CSAIPGSDEQYF. The chain recombines TRBV29-1 with TRBJ2-7; TRBD2 might be the D (5 bases). The germline gives CDR1 SQVTM, CDR2 ANQGSEA. CDR3 length equals 12 residues. The germline V and J ends were trimmed by 7 bases and 5 bases, with 15 bases remaining between them.

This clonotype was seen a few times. This chain's CDR3 is CASSESQGIETQYF. DNA of the CDR3: TGCGCCAGCAGTGAGAGTCAGGGGATAGAGACCCAGTACTTC. The V gene is TRBV10-2, the J gene TRBJ2-5; D is possibly TRBD1 (6 bases). The CDR3 consists of 14 residues. V lost 2 bases to trimming and J lost 4 bases, with 11 bases between them. Per the germline V gene, CDR1 is WSHSY and CDR2 is SAAADI.

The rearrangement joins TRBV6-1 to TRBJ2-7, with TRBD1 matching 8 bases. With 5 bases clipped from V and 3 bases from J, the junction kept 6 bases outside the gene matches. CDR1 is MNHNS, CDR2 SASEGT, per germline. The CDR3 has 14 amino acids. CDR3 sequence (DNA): TGTGCCAGCAGTCGGGACAGGTATTTCTACGAGCAGTACTTC. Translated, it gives CASSRDRYFYEQYF.

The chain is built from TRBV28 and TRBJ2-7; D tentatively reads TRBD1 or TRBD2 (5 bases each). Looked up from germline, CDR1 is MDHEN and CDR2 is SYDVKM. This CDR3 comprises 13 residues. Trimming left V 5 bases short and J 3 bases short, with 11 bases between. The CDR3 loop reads CASSTGAGYEQYF. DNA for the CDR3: TGTGCCAGCAGTACCGGGGCGGGCTACGAGCAGTACTTC.

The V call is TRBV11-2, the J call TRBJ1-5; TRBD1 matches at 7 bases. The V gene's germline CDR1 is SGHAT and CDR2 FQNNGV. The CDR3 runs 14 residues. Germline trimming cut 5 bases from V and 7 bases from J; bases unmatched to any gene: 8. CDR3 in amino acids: CASSHGQVGQPQHF. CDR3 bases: TGTGCCAGCAGCCACGGACAGGTGGGCCAGCCCCAGCATTTT.